This T cell receptor (beta chain) was identified in a study of early T cells in non-severe SARS-CoV-2 infection (dated by TCRdb to the early 2020s). At the level of the whole study: Bulk RNA from unsorted whole blood was used for TCR sequencing, so alpha and beta chains could not be paired.

Regarding this clonotype: The clone's antigen remains unknown. The input lacks base qualities; no much larger clone sits a single base away.

The cysteine opens and the phenylalanine closes a CDR3 of 13 amino acids. CDR3 DNA is the only sequence kept; it has 39 bases, read in frame from the first base. In the germline V gene (reference sequence), CDR1 corresponds to GTSNPN and CDR2 to SVGIG. V and J are trimmed by 4 bases and 3 bases, and the gene matches miss 2 bases of the junction. The full study reports these points: VDJdb matching was skewed toward anti-spike CD8 responses, so virus-specific expansions were likely underestimated and private and CD4 specificities were missed.

This was a case-control study nested in a cohort of healthcare workers in London, UK, who had nasopharyngeal swab PCR tests and blood samples taken every week. Between 23 and 31 March 2020, the week of the UK lockdown, healthcare workers were enrolled and then followed up weekly for as long as 16 weeks. Receptor amplification or capture employed 5' RACE. The instrument was a NextSeq 500. To correct for sequencing error and PCR bias, the TCR library protocol tagged individual cDNA molecules with unique molecular identifiers. Both TCR alpha and beta chains were sequenced, and tight co-correlation was observed between alpha and beta sequence abundances in each sample. The source study handled its data this way. Decombinator V4 was used to perform V gene, J gene and CDR3 annotation of TCR sequences. TCRs were defined as expanded if a significant change between any two time points was detected under a Poisson model with p below 0.0001. Abundances of TCRs were expressed as counts per million after normalisation to the total number of TCRs sequenced in each sample. TRAV1-2 paired with TRAJ12, TRAJ20 or TRAJ33 defined MAIT TCRs, while TRAV10 paired with TRAJ18 defined iNKT TCRs. VDJdb, accessed 1 November 2021, was searched for CMV, EBV and SARS-CoV-2 annotated TCRs, excluding TCRs annotated for multiple antigens. Clones were called with MiXCR by TCRdb after fastp trimmed the public reads at Q25, and only in-frame beta chains were retained. Identical CDR3 proteins give one entry, which carries the most common genes and DNA. TCRdb assigned the V and J calls; the authors' analysis was not used. A total of around 71,000 distinct CDR3 sequences appear in this sample, roughly 14% of them only once. Roughly 4.2% of the sample is in the top ten clones.

The source was whole blood, collected at baseline. The chain employs TRBV30 and TRBJ1-5; 8 bases in the middle match TRBD1. This clonotype was obtained from an adult who was a healthcare worker with PCR-confirmed SARS-CoV-2 infection or an uninfected control (not recorded which). CDR3 sequence: CAWNRGINQPQHF. The DNA sequence follows: TGTGCCTGGAACAGGGGGATCAATCAGCCCCAGCATTTT.